The 8 T cell receptor beta chains presented below share a single source sample, sequenced in a study of T cells in Graves' hyperthyroidism and ophthalmopathy. The source material, RNA transcripts, was used to amplify TCR beta CDR3 regions. Primed by the HTBI set, a first-round RT-PCR was run on the TCR CDR3. TCRdb ran MiXCR on the multiplex PCR reads and lists one entry per CDR3 protein. Of around 240,000 distinct CDR3 sequences in the sample, less than 15% were seen once. Material for sequencing was blood. The receptors stem from a woman in her thirties or forties with Graves' hyperthyroidism that later progressed to Graves' ophthalmopathy.

The sample holds many counts of this clonotype. The genes are TRBV7-8 and TRBJ2-3; the D is unclear. Germline-derived CDR1 and CDR2 are SGHVS and FQNEAQ. Trimming removed 4 bases from V and 7 bases from J, with 9 bases in between. CDR3 length: 12 residues. CDR3 nucleotide sequence: TGTGCCAGCAGCTCTGGATCGTATACGCAGTATTTT. Its protein product is CASSSGSYTQYF.

In its sample, this clonotype was seen many times. The chain combines TRBV7-9 with TRBJ2-3, with TRBD2 matching over 11 bases. CDR1 and CDR2 (germline): SEHNR, FQNEAQ (reference sequence). Trimming cost V 4 bases and J 0 bases; bases outside gene matches: 3. CDR3 length equals 16 residues. The CDR3 loop is CASSSRTSGSTDTQYF. In DNA form, the CDR3 reads TGTGCCAGCAGCTCTAGGACTAGCGGGAGCACAGATACGCAGTATTTT.

The rearrangement joins TRBV19 to TRBJ2-4; D is perhaps TRBD2 (7 bases). This CDR3 contains 13 residues. Germline lookup yields CDR1 LNHDA and CDR2 SQIVND (reference sequence). CDR3 in DNA: TGTACCACATTCCCGCGAGGGGGGGACATTCAGTACTTC. As protein: CTTFPRGGDIQYF.

This clonotype was counted ten times or more. This chain joins TRBV2 and TRBJ1-1; no clear D. This CDR3 is built from 14 residues. Trimming left V 4 bases short and J 0 bases short, with 9 bases between. Per the germline V gene, CDR1 is SNHLY and CDR2 is FYNNEI. CDR3 region: CASSVGRMNTEAFF. The CDR3 nucleotides are TGTGCCAGCAGTGTCGGCAGGATGAACACTGAAGCTTTCTTT.

This clonotype was detected many times. V is TRBV20-1 and J is TRBJ2-7; 7 bases are shared with TRBD2. The length of the CDR3 is 12 residues. The V and J ends lost 6 bases and 2 bases, in that order; junction bases with no gene match: 4. Germline loops: CDR1 DFQATT, CDR2 SNEGSKA (reference sequence). CDR3 sequence (DNA): TGCAGTGCGGCCGGGACTACCTACGAGCAGTACTTC. This encodes CSAAGTTYEQYF.

This clonotype was seen at least ten times. V gene TRBV6-1 combines with J gene TRBJ2-2; D is ambiguous. CDR3 length: 17 residues. The V end was cut by 0 bases, the J end by 0 bases, with 11 bases between. CDR1 is MNHNS and CDR2 is SASEGT in the germline V gene. CDR3 loop: CASSEAGVTANTGELFF. DNA for the CDR3: TGTGCCAGCAGTGAAGCAGGCGTAACCGCGAACACCGGGGAGCTGTTTTTT.

At least ten counts were recorded for this clonotype. The gene calls are TRBV28 and TRBJ1-5; weak D call: TRBD1 (6 bases). V was trimmed by 5 bases and J by 0 bases, leaving 11 bases between them. Germline V gives CDR1 MDHEN, CDR2 SYDVKM. This CDR3 is built from 15 residues. This CDR3 is CASSPRTDSNQPQHF. In DNA form, the CDR3 reads TGTGCCAGCAGTCCGAGGACAGATAGCAATCAGCCCCAGCATTTT.

This chain links TRBV11-1 with TRBJ2-3, with D tentatively TRBD2 (6 bases). Germline V gene lookup returns CDR1 SGHAT and CDR2 FQDESV (reference sequence). V was trimmed by 5 bases and J by 6 bases, leaving 9 bases between them. The CDR3 is 12 amino acids. The CDR3 protein is CASSGRSDTQYF. The CDR3 nucleotides are TGTGCCAGCAGCGGGAGGTCTGATACGCAGTATTTT.